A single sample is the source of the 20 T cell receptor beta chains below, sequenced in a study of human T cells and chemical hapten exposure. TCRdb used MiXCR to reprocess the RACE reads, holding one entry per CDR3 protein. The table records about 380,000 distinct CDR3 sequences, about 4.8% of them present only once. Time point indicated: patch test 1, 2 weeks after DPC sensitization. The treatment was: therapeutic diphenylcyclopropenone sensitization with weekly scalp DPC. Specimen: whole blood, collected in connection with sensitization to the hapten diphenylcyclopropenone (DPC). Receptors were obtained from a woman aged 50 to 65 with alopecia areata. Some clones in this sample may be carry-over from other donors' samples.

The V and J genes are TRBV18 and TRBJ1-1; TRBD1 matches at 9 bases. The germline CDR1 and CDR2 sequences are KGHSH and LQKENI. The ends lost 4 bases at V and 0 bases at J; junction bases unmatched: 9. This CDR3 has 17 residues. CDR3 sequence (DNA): TGTGCCAGCTCACGGGGACAGGGTGGCCCCATGAACACTGAAGCTTTCTTT. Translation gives CASSRGQGGPMNTEAFF.

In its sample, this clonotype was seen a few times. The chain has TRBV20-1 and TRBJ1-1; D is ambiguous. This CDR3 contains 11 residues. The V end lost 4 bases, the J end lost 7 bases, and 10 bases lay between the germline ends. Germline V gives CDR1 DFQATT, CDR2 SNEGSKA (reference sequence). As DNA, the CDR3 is TGCAGTGCTAAACGAGAGTTTGAAGCTTTCTTT. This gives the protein CSAKREFEAFF.

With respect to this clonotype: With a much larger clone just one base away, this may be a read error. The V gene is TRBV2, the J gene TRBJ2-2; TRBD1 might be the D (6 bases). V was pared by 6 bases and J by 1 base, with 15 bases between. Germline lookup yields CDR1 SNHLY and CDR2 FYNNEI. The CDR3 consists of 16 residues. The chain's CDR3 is CASSQNRVKNTGELFF. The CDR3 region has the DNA TGTGCCAGCAGCCAAAACAGGGTGAAGAACACCGGGGAGCTGTTTTTT.

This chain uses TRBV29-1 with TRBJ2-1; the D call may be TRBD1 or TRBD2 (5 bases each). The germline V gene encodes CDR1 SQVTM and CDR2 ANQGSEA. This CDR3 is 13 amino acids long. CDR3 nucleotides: TGCGGGACCCTCGCGACCTCCTACAATGAGCAGTTCTTC. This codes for CGTLATSYNEQFF.

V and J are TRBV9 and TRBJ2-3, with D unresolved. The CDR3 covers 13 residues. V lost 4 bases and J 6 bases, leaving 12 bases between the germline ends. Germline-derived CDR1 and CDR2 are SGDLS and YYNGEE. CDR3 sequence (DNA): TGTGCCAGCAGCCAGGACCACCGGGATACGCAGTATTTT. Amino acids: CASSQDHRDTQYF. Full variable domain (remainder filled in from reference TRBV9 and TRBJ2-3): DSGVTQTPKHLITATGQRVTLRCSPRSGDLSVYWYQQSLDQGLQFLIQYYNGEERAKGNILERFSAQQFPDLHSELNLSSLELGDSALYFCASSQDHRDTQYFGPGTRLTVL.

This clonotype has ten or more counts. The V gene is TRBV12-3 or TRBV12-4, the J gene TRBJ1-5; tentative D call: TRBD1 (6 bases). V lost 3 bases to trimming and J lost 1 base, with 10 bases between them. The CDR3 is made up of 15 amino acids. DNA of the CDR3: TGTGCCAGCAGTTTTGTGGGGGGCAGCAATCAGCCCCAGCATTTT. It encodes CASSFVGGSNQPQHF.

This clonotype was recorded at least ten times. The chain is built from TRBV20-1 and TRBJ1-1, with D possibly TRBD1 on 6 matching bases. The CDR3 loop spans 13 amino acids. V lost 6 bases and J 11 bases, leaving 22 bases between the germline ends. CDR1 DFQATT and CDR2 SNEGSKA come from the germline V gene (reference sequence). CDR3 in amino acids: CSAHFRAGEVAFF. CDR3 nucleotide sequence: TGCAGTGCGCATTTTCGGGCAGGGGAAGTGGCTTTCTTT.

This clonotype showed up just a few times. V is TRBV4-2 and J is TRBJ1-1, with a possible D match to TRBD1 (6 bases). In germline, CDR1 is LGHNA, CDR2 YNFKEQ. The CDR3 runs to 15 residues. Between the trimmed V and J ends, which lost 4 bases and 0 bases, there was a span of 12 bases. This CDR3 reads CASSPPDSLNTEAFF. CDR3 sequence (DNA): TGTGCCAGCAGCCCACCGGACAGCCTGAACACTGAAGCTTTCTTT.

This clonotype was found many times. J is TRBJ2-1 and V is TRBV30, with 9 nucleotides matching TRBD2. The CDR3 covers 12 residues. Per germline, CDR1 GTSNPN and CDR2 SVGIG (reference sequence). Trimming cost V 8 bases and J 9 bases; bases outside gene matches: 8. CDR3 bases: TGTGCCCTAGGCGGGAGGGCCTTTGAGCAGTTCTTC. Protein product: CALGGRAFEQFF.

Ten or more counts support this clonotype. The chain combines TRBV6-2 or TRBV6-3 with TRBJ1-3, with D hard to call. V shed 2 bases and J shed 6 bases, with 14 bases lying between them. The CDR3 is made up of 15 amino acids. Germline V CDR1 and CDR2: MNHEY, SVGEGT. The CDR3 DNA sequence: TGTGCCAGCAGTTACCGTCGCGAGAATGTAAACACCATATATTTT. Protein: CASSYRRENVNTIYF.

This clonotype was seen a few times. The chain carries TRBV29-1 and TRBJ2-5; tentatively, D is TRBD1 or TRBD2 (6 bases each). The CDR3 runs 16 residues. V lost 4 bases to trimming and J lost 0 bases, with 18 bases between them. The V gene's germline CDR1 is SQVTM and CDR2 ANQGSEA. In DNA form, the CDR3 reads TGCAGCGTTGTGCCCTCAGGGGAGGTGTACCAAGAGACCCAGTACTTC. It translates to CSVVPSGEVYQETQYF.

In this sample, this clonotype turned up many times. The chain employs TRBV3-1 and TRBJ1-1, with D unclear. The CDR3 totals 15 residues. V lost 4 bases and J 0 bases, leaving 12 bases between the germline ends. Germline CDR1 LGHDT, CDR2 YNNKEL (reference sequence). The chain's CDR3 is CASSREVLLNTEAFF. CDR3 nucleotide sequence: TGTGCCAGCAGCCGAGAAGTACTGCTGAACACTGAAGCTTTCTTT.

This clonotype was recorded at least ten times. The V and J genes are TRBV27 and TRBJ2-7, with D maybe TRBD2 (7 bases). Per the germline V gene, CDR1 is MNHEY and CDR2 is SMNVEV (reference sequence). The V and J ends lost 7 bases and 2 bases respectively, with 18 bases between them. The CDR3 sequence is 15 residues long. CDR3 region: CASTPSGGATYEQYF. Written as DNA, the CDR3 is TGTGCCAGCACCCCATCTGGGGGGGCAACCTACGAGCAGTACTTC.

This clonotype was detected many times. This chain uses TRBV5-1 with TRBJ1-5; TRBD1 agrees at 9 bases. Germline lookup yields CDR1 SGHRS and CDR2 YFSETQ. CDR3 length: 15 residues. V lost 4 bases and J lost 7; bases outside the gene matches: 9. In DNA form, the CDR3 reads TGCGCCAGCAGCAACTACAGGGGGCCTGAACAGCCCCAGCATTTT. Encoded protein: CASSNYRGPEQPQHF.

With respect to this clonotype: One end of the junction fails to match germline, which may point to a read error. CDR3 DNA: TGCAGTGCTAGAGATAGGAGGGATCAGCGCCAGCATTTT. Encoded protein: CSARDRRDQRQHF. This chain connects TRBV20-1 to TRBJ1-5; D is unresolved. CDR1 and CDR2 from the germline V gene are DFQATT and SNEGSKA (reference sequence). There are 13 residues in the CDR3.

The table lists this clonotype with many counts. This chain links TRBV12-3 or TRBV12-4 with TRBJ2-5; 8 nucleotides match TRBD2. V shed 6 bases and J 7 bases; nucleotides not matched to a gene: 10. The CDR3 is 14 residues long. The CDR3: CASRFTAGEGTQYF. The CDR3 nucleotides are TGTGCCAGCAGATTTACAGCGGGAGAAGGGACCCAGTACTTC.

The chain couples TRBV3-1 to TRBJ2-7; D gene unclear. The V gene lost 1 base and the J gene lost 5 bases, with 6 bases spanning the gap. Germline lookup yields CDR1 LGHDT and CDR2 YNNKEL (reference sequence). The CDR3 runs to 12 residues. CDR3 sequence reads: CASSQAPHEQYF. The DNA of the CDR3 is TGTGCCAGCAGCCAAGCTCCCCACGAGCAGTACTTC.

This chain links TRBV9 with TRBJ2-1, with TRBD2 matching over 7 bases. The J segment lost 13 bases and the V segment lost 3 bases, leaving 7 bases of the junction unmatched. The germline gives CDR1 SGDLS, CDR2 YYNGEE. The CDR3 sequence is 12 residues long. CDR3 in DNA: TGTGCCAGCAGCGCCGACAGCGGGGTTCAGTTCTTC. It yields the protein CASSADSGVQFF.

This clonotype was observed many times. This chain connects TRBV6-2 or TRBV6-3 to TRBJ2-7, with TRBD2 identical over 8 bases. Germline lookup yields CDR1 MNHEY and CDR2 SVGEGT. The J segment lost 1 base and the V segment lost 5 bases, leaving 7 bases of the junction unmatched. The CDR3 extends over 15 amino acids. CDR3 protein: CASSPLAGPSYEQYF. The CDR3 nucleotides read TGTGCCAGCAGTCCATTAGCGGGACCGTCCTACGAGCAGTACTTC.

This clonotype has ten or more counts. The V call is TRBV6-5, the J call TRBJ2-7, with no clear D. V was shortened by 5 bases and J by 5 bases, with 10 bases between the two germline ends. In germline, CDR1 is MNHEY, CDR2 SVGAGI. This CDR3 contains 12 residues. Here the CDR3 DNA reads TGTGCCAGCAGTCAGGTTGGGAACGAGCAGTACTTC. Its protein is CASSQVGNEQYF.